This T cell receptor beta chain came from a study of T cell responses to AZD1222 COVID-19 vaccine. Study-wide points: A mostly white British donor set with more females was recruited, and clonal diversity was possibly underestimated. Regions 160-218 and 743-854 dominated among vaccine-associated CD4 TCRs spanning spike. Increases in Spike-specific TCR breadth and depth were seen after two AZD1222 doses. Only six or seven AZD1222 recipients were seropositive at baseline.

Sequencing was performed with immunoSEQ multiplex PCR; in TCRdb, only in-frame clones are kept and a portion is missing. The table includes around 100,000 clones, about nine tenths detected once. As for this clone: Its antigen is unknown.

Germline CDR1 and CDR2: MNHEY and SMNVEV (reference sequence). Unmatched junction bases numbered 10, after V lost 4 bases and J lost 0 bases. CDR3 length: 18 residues. This clonotype was obtained from an adult who received the MenACWY meningococcal vaccine as a control. The genes are TRBV27 and TRBJ1-5; TRBD1 matches at 9 bases. This material consisted of peripheral blood, taken 28 days after the second dose of the MenACWY control vaccine. The CDR3 region has the DNA TGTGCCAGCAGTTCCGGGACAGGGACCGTTTATAGCAATCAGCCCCAGCATTTT. This codes for CASSSGTGTVYSNQPQHF.